The rows below give T cell receptor beta chains drawn from one sample of a study of T-cell reconstitution after alpha-beta-depleted transplantation in children. TCRdb analysed the PCR reads with MiXCR anew, one entry per CDR3 protein. The table includes under 400,000 distinct CDR3 sequences, 23% detected once. Sequenced material: PBMCs, mostly from graft donor cells, taken 180 days after TCRalphabeta/CD19-depleted stem cell transplant. All receptors come from a male patient between 10 and 17 years old who had a stem cell transplant for acute lymphoblastic leukemia, so the T cells may come from the graft donor. The CDR3 runs from the conserved cysteine through the conserved F or W. Fields, in order: J gene, CDR3 length, D gene, clone size, V gene, CDR3 DNA, CDR3 protein. A D gene is named only where the DNA matches it firmly. Size is omitted from some rows. Given values are once, few, many or a class for expanded clones.

j_gene: TRBJ2-5
len: 15
d_gene: TRBD2
abundance: many
v_gene: TRBV7-9
CDR3nt: TGTGCCAGCAGCCCCCGGGGGGGTCATGACGAGACCCAGTACTTC
CDR3aa: CASSPRGGHDETQYF

j_gene: TRBJ2-3
len: 16
d_gene: .
abundance: few
v_gene: TRBV6-5
CDR3nt: TGTGCCAGCAGATCCCCCAAGGGGCCTTACACAGATACGCAGTATTTT
CDR3aa: CASRSPKGPYTDTQYF

j_gene: TRBJ2-7
len: 18
d_gene: TRBD1
abundance: .
v_gene: TRBV12-3/TRBV12-4
CDR3nt: TGTGCCTTCTGTATGACAGGGGGGCGGGTACCCCTCCAGGACGAGCAGTACTTC
CDR3aa: CAFCMTGGRVPLQDEQYF

j_gene: TRBJ2-7
len: 16
d_gene: .
abundance: .
v_gene: TRBV10-3
CDR3nt: TGTGCCATCAGTGCAGGCCCATGGAGCGGAACCTACGAGCAGTACTTC
CDR3aa: CAISAGPWSGTYEQYF

j_gene: TRBJ2-1
len: 13
d_gene: TRBD2
abundance: few
v_gene: TRBV28
CDR3nt: TGTGCCAGCAGCCGGGGAGGGCCATATGAGCAGTTCTTC
CDR3aa: CASSRGGPYEQFF

j_gene: TRBJ1-2
len: 15
d_gene: .
abundance: .
v_gene: TRBV5-5
CDR3nt: TGTGCCAGCAGCTTGGGGGGCAGAACAACCTATGGCTACACCTTC
CDR3aa: CASSLGGRTTYGYTF

j_gene: TRBJ2-6
len: 16
d_gene: TRBD1
abundance: few
v_gene: TRBV6-2/TRBV6-3
CDR3nt: TGTGCCAGCACGGGACAGGGGCCCTCTGGGGCCAACGTCCTGACTTTC
CDR3aa: CASTGQGPSGANVLTF

j_gene: TRBJ2-1
len: 15
d_gene: .
abundance: .
v_gene: TRBV7-9
CDR3nt: TGTGCCAGCAGCCCCCAGACTACTTCTTACAATGAGCAGTTCTTC
CDR3aa: CASSPQTTSYNEQFF

j_gene: TRBJ2-7
len: 13
d_gene: .
abundance: few
v_gene: TRBV27
CDR3nt: TGTGCCAGCAGTTTTGGGGGGACCTACGAGCAGTACTTC
CDR3aa: CASSFGGTYEQYF

j_gene: TRBJ2-1
len: 14
d_gene: .
abundance: few
v_gene: TRBV20-1
CDR3nt: TGCAGTGCTAGATCGGGGATTTACTACAATGAGCAGTTCTTC
CDR3aa: CSARSGIYYNEQFF

j_gene: TRBJ2-1
len: 15
d_gene: .
abundance: .
v_gene: TRBV7-9
CDR3nt: TGTGCCAGCAGCACAGGGCGCCAGGGAGTTAATGAGCAGTTCTTC
CDR3aa: CASSTGRQGVNEQFF

j_gene: TRBJ1-2
len: 16
d_gene: .
abundance: few
v_gene: TRBV12-3/TRBV12-4
CDR3nt: TGTGCCAGCAGTTTGATGAGTCCTAGATGGAACTATGGCTACACCTTC
CDR3aa: CASSLMSPRWNYGYTF

j_gene: TRBJ1-3
len: 14
d_gene: .
abundance: once
v_gene: TRBV20-1
CDR3nt: TGCAGTGCTGCCGGGGACCGCCGTGTAGACACCATATATTTT
CDR3aa: CSAAGDRRVDTIYF

j_gene: TRBJ1-6
len: 20
d_gene: TRBD1
abundance: .
v_gene: TRBV12-3/TRBV12-4
CDR3nt: TGTGCCAGCAGCTCAGACAGGGGGCGAAGAATCCCCTCGGGTAATTCACCCCTCCACTTT
CDR3aa: CASSSDRGRRIPSGNSPLHF

j_gene: TRBJ2-5
len: 14
d_gene: .
abundance: .
v_gene: TRBV12-3/TRBV12-4
CDR3nt: TGTGCCAGCAGTTTTGGGGGGCTACAAGAGACCCAGTACTTC
CDR3aa: CASSFGGLQETQYF

j_gene: TRBJ2-2
len: 17
d_gene: TRBD1
abundance: few
v_gene: TRBV27
CDR3nt: TGTGCCAGCAGTTTCTTCGGACAGGGATCGAACACCGGGGAGCTGTTTTTT
CDR3aa: CASSFFGQGSNTGELFF

j_gene: TRBJ1-4
len: 19
d_gene: TRBD1
abundance: few
v_gene: TRBV10-3
CDR3nt: TGTGCCATCAGTGAGTACCGGACAGGGAGCTCCACAACTAATGAAAAACTGTTTTTT
CDR3aa: CAISEYRTGSSTTNEKLFF

j_gene: TRBJ2-2
len: 13
d_gene: .
abundance: .
v_gene: TRBV6-1
CDR3nt: TGTGCCAGCAGTGAATGGTGGGCCCGGGAGCTGTTTTTT
CDR3aa: CASSEWWARELFF

j_gene: TRBJ2-5
len: 12
d_gene: .
abundance: few
v_gene: TRBV7-8
CDR3nt: TGTGCCAGCAGGACAGCTCAAGAGACCCAGTACTTC
CDR3aa: CASRTAQETQYF

j_gene: TRBJ2-1
len: 12
d_gene: TRBD1
abundance: .
v_gene: TRBV5-1
CDR3nt: TGCGCCAGCAGCCAGGGGGCCGCTGAGCAGTTCTTC
CDR3aa: CASSQGAAEQFF

j_gene: TRBJ2-7
len: 13
d_gene: .
abundance: .
v_gene: TRBV5-1
CDR3nt: TGCGCCAGCAGCTTGTTAGCCTCCTACGAGCAGTACTTC
CDR3aa: CASSLLASYEQYF

j_gene: TRBJ2-2
len: 13
d_gene: .
abundance: few
v_gene: TRBV7-6
CDR3nt: TGTGCCAGCAGCACCCCGCGCGCCGGGGAGCTGTTTTTT
CDR3aa: CASSTPRAGELFF

j_gene: TRBJ2-2
len: 15
d_gene: .
abundance: few
v_gene: TRBV19
CDR3nt: TGTGCCAGTAGGATCAGGCATACGAACACCGGGGAGCTGTTTTTT
CDR3aa: CASRIRHTNTGELFF

j_gene: TRBJ2-3
len: 13
d_gene: .
abundance: few
v_gene: TRBV7-2
CDR3nt: TGTGCCAGCAGCTTAGTCCCCGCCTATACGCAGTATTTT
CDR3aa: CASSLVPAYTQYF

j_gene: TRBJ1-1
len: 14
d_gene: TRBD1
abundance: .
v_gene: TRBV28
CDR3nt: TGTGCCAGCAGTTACAGGGGTCGGAACACTGAAGCTTTCTTT
CDR3aa: CASSYRGRNTEAFF

j_gene: TRBJ2-2
len: 14
d_gene: .
abundance: .
v_gene: TRBV6-1
CDR3nt: TGTGCCAGCAGTACAGGGCTGAACACCGGGGAGCTGTTTTTT
CDR3aa: CASSTGLNTGELFF

j_gene: TRBJ2-5
len: 14
d_gene: .
abundance: few
v_gene: TRBV4-1
CDR3nt: TGCGCCAGCAGCCATGGACGGCCTCGGGAGACCCAGTACTTC
CDR3aa: CASSHGRPRETQYF

j_gene: TRBJ2-4
len: 18
d_gene: .
abundance: .
v_gene: TRBV11-1
CDR3nt: TGTGCCAGCAGCTTCTGGCAGGGCGTAGGGTTAGCCAAAAACATTCAGTACTTC
CDR3aa: CASSFWQGVGLAKNIQYF

j_gene: TRBJ2-5
len: 16
d_gene: TRBD2
abundance: .
v_gene: TRBV5-1
CDR3nt: TGCGCCAGCAGCTTTAGTGCTCAAGGGAGGGGAGAGACCCAGTACTTC
CDR3aa: CASSFSAQGRGETQYF

j_gene: TRBJ1-2
len: 15
d_gene: .
abundance: .
v_gene: TRBV27
CDR3nt: TGTGCCAGCAGTTTACTGGGTTCGGGGAACTATGGCTACACCTTC
CDR3aa: CASSLLGSGNYGYTF

j_gene: TRBJ1-5
len: 13
d_gene: .
abundance: many
v_gene: TRBV12-3/TRBV12-4
CDR3nt: TGTGCCAGCAGTTCGGGACGAAATCAGCCCCAGCATTTT
CDR3aa: CASSSGRNQPQHF

j_gene: TRBJ2-7
len: 13
d_gene: .
abundance: .
v_gene: TRBV29-1
CDR3nt: TGCAGCGTTGAAGGGGTCAGGGGCCACGAGCAGTACTTC
CDR3aa: CSVEGVRGHEQYF

j_gene: TRBJ1-1
len: 16
d_gene: .
abundance: .
v_gene: TRBV19
CDR3nt: TGTGCCAGTAGTATAGAGGTTCGACGCCCAGGCGCCGAAGCTTTCTTT
CDR3aa: CASSIEVRRPGAEAFF

j_gene: TRBJ2-7
len: 13
d_gene: .
abundance: few
v_gene: TRBV10-3
CDR3nt: TGTGCCATCAGTCCCGCGGGGAGCTACGAGCAGTACTTC
CDR3aa: CAISPAGSYEQYF

j_gene: TRBJ1-4
len: 13
d_gene: TRBD1
abundance: .
v_gene: TRBV2
CDR3nt: TGTGCCAGCAGCCGGGACAGGGGGCAAAAACTGTTTTTT
CDR3aa: CASSRDRGQKLFF

j_gene: TRBJ2-1
len: 15
d_gene: .
abundance: .
v_gene: TRBV5-1
CDR3nt: TGCGCCAGCAGCTTGGTTCCAGCGGAGTACAATGAGCAGTTCTTC
CDR3aa: CASSLVPAEYNEQFF

j_gene: TRBJ2-1
len: 16
d_gene: TRBD1
abundance: many
v_gene: TRBV5-1
CDR3nt: TGCGCCAGCAGCTTGCTCCCCGGGACAGGGATCAGGGAGCAGTTCTTC
CDR3aa: CASSLLPGTGIREQFF

j_gene: TRBJ2-3
len: 16
d_gene: TRBD2
abundance: .
v_gene: TRBV18
CDR3nt: TGTGCCAGCTCACCGTTAGCGGGAGTCGGCACAGATACGCAGTATTTT
CDR3aa: CASSPLAGVGTDTQYF

j_gene: TRBJ2-5
len: 15
d_gene: .
abundance: few
v_gene: TRBV7-9
CDR3nt: TGTGCCAGCAGCTTAGGGGGCTTTCTTCAAGAGACCCAGTACTTC
CDR3aa: CASSLGGFLQETQYF

j_gene: TRBJ2-7
len: 13
d_gene: .
abundance: few
v_gene: TRBV29-1
CDR3nt: TGCAGCGTTACAGGTTTCGGGGGCTACGAGCAGTACTTC
CDR3aa: CSVTGFGGYEQYF

j_gene: TRBJ1-1
len: 15
d_gene: .
abundance: .
v_gene: TRBV7-6
CDR3nt: TGTGCCAGCAGCTTAGGGGGGGGATGGGTCGCTGAAGCTTTCTTT
CDR3aa: CASSLGGGWVAEAFF

j_gene: TRBJ2-7
len: 14
d_gene: .
abundance: .
v_gene: TRBV12-3/TRBV12-4
CDR3nt: TGTGCCAGCGGTTCAGGGTCGGGCTCCTACGAGCAGTACTTC
CDR3aa: CASGSGSGSYEQYF

j_gene: TRBJ2-1
len: 17
d_gene: TRBD2
abundance: .
v_gene: TRBV4-1
CDR3nt: TGCGCCAGCAGCCAAGTAGGGGCTAGCGGGATCTACAATGAGCAGTTCTTC
CDR3aa: CASSQVGASGIYNEQFF

j_gene: TRBJ1-5
len: 13
d_gene: .
abundance: few
v_gene: TRBV5-1
CDR3nt: TGCGCCAGCAGCTCAGACATTGGCAGGCCCCAGCATTTT
CDR3aa: CASSSDIGRPQHF

j_gene: TRBJ1-2
len: 17
d_gene: TRBD1
abundance: .
v_gene: TRBV7-2
CDR3nt: TGTGCCAGCAGCCCCGCGGCTGACAGGGTTTATCGCTATGGCTACACCTTC
CDR3aa: CASSPAADRVYRYGYTF

j_gene: TRBJ2-1
len: 15
d_gene: TRBD1
abundance: .
v_gene: TRBV5-1
CDR3nt: TGCGCCAGCAGAACAGGGGGCGCGGGCGCCCCTGAGCAGTTCTTC
CDR3aa: CASRTGGAGAPEQFF

j_gene: TRBJ2-5
len: 14
d_gene: .
abundance: .
v_gene: TRBV9
CDR3nt: TGTGCCAGCAGCCCAGGACAACTCGAGGAGACCCAGTACTTC
CDR3aa: CASSPGQLEETQYF

j_gene: TRBJ1-1
len: 20
d_gene: TRBD1
abundance: .
v_gene: TRBV5-1
CDR3nt: TGCGCCAGCAGCGACACACAGGGGGGGAGACCCTTCCGCCGGAGCACTGAAGCTTTCTTT
CDR3aa: CASSDTQGGRPFRRSTEAFF

j_gene: TRBJ2-7
len: 12
d_gene: .
abundance: .
v_gene: TRBV20-1
CDR3nt: TGCAGTGCTAGAGAGGGAGGACTACAGCAGTACTTC
CDR3aa: CSAREGGLQQYF

j_gene: TRBJ2-7
len: 16
d_gene: TRBD2
abundance: .
v_gene: TRBV5-1
CDR3nt: TGCGCCAGCAGCACCTTGACTAGCGGTGGCTCCTACGAGCAGTACTTC
CDR3aa: CASSTLTSGGSYEQYF

j_gene: TRBJ2-1
len: 15
d_gene: .
abundance: .
v_gene: TRBV13
CDR3nt: TGTGCCAGCAGCTTAAATACGTATACCTACAATGAGCAGTTCTTC
CDR3aa: CASSLNTYTYNEQFF

j_gene: TRBJ2-1
len: 16
d_gene: TRBD2
abundance: many
v_gene: TRBV27
CDR3nt: TGTGCCAGCAGTTTAGTTCAGACTAGCGGTTACAATGAGCAGTTCTTC
CDR3aa: CASSLVQTSGYNEQFF

j_gene: TRBJ1-4
len: 16
d_gene: .
abundance: .
v_gene: TRBV3-1
CDR3nt: TGTGCCAGCAGCCAAGGGTTAGCAGGGCTCAATGAAAAACTGTTTTTT
CDR3aa: CASSQGLAGLNEKLFF

j_gene: TRBJ2-1
len: 15
d_gene: TRBD2
abundance: few
v_gene: TRBV12-5
CDR3nt: TGTGCTAGTGGTCGGGGACTAGCGGGTATCGATGAGCAGTTCTTC
CDR3aa: CASGRGLAGIDEQFF

j_gene: TRBJ2-7
len: 15
d_gene: .
abundance: .
v_gene: TRBV6-5
CDR3nt: TGTGCCAGCAGTTACTCCGGGCACCTATCCTACGAGCAGTACTTC
CDR3aa: CASSYSGHLSYEQYF

j_gene: TRBJ2-1
len: 11
d_gene: .
abundance: .
v_gene: TRBV2
CDR3nt: TGTGCCGTGGCCAGCTACAATGAGCAGTTCTTC
CDR3aa: CAVASYNEQFF